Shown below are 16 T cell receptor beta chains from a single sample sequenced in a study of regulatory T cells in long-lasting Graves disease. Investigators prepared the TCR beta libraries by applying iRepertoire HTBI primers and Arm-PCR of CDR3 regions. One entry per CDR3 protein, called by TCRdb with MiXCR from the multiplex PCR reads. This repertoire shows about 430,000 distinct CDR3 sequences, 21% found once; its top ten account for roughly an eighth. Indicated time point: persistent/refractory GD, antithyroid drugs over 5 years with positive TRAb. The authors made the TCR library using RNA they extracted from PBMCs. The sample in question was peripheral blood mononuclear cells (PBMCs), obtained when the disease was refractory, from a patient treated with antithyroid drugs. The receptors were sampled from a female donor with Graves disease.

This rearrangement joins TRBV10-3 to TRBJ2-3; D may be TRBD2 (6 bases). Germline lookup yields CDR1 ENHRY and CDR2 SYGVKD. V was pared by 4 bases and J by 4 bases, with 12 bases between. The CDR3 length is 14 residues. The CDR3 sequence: CAISGGGSADTQYF. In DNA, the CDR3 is TGTGCCATCAGTGGTGGGGGGTCGGCAGATACGCAGTATTTT.

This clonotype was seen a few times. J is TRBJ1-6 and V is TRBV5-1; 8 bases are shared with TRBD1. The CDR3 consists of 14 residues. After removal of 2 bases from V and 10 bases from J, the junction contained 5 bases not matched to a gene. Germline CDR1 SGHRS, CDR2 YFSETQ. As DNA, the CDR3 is TGCGCCAGCAGCTTTCAGGGGGCGAACTCACCCCTCCACTTT. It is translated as CASSFQGANSPLHF.

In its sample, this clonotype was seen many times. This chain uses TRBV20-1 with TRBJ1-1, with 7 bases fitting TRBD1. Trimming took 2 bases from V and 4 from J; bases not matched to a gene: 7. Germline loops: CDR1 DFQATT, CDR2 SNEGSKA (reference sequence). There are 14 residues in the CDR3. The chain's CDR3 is CSARPARGRTEAFF. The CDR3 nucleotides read TGCAGTGCTAGACCGGCGAGGGGGCGCACTGAAGCTTTCTTT.

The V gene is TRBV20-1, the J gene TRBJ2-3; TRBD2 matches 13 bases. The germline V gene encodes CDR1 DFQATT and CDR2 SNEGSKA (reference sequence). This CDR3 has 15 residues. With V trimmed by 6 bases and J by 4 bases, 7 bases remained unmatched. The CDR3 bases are TGCAGTGCGCCACTAGCGGGAGGGCCGGCAGATACGCAGTATTTT. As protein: CSAPLAGGPADTQYF.

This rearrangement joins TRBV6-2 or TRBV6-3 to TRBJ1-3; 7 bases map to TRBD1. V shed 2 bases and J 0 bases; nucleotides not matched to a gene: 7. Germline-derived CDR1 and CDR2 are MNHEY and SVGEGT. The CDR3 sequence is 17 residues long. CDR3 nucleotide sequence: TGTGCCAGCAGTTACCCTCAACAGGGGCCCTCTGGAAACACCATATATTTT. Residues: CASSYPQQGPSGNTIYF.

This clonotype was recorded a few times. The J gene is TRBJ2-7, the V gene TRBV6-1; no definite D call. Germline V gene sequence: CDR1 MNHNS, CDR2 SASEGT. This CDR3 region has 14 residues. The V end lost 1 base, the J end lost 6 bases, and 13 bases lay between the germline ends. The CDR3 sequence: CASSEEALETEQYF. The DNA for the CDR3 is TGTGCCAGCAGTGAAGAGGCCCTAGAGACCGAGCAGTACTTC.

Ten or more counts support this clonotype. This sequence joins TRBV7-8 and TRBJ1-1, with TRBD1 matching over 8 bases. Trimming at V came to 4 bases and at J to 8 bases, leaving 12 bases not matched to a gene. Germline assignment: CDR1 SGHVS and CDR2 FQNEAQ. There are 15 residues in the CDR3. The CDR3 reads CASSSTGGRREEAFF. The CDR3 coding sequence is TGTGCCAGCAGCTCAACAGGGGGACGACGGGAGGAAGCTTTCTTT. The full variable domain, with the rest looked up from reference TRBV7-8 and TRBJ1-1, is GAGVSQSPRYKVAKRGQDVALRCDPISGHVSLFWYQQALGQGPEFLTYFQNEAQLDKSGLPSDRFFAERPEGSVSTLKIQRTQQEDSAVYLCASSSTGGRREEAFFGQGTRLTVV.

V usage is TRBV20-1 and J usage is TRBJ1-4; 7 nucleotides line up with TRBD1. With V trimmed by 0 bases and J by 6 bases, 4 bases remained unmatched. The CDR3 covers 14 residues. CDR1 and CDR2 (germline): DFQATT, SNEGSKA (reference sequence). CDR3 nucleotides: TGCAGTGCTAGAGATGACAGGGAGGATGAAAAACTGTTTTTT. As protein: CSARDDREDEKLFF.

The CDR3 loop reads CARATGTANEKLFF. The CDR3 nucleotides read TGCGCCAGAGCGACCGGGACAGCGAATGAAAAACTGTTTTTT. The chain joins TRBV10-2 to TRBJ1-4; 7 nucleotides line up with TRBD1. The CDR3 loop spans 14 amino acids. After removal of 9 bases from V and 5 bases from J, the junction contained 9 bases not matched to a gene. The germline V gene has CDR1 WSHSY and CDR2 SAAADI.

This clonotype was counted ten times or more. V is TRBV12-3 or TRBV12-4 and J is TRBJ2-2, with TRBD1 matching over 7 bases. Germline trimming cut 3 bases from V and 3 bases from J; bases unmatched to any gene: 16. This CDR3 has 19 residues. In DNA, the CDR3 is TGTGCCAGCAGTTTCCGACAGGGCTTTTCTGCACCGCACACCGGGGAGCTGTTTTTT. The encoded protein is CASSFRQGFSAPHTGELFF.

Here the CDR3 DNA reads TGTGCCAGTAGTTTCCCCCAGGGGGTGCAGTACTTC. It codes for CASSFPQGVQYF. V usage is TRBV19 and J usage is TRBJ2-7; the match to TRBD1 covers 7 bases. Germline CDR1 is LNHDA and CDR2 is SQIVND (reference sequence). The trim removed 5 bases at V and 9 bases at J, leaving 7 bases unmatched. The CDR3 has 12 amino acids.

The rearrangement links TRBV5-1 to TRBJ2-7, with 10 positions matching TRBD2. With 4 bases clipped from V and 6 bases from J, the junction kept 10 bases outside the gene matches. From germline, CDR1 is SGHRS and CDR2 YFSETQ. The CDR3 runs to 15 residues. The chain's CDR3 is CASSPGVAGGVEQYF. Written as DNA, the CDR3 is TGCGCCAGCAGCCCGGGGGTAGCGGGAGGAGTCGAGCAGTACTTC.

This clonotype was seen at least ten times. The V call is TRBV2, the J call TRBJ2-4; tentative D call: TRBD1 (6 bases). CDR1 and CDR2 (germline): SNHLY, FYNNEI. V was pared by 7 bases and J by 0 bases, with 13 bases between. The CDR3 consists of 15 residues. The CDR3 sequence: CASKQGDLAKNIQYF. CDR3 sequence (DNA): TGTGCCAGCAAACAGGGAGATCTAGCCAAAAACATTCAGTACTTC. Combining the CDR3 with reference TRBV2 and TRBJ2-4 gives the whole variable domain EPEVTQTPSHQVTQMGQEVILRCVPISNHLYFYWYRQILGQKVEFLVSFYNNEISEKSEIFDDQFSVERPDGSNFTLKIRSTKLEDSAMYFCASKQGDLAKNIQYFGAGTRLSVL.

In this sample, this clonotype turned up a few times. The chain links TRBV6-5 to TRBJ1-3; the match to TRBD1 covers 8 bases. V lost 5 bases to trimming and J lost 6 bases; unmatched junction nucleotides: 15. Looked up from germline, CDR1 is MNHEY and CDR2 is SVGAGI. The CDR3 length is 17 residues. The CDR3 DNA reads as TGTGCCAGCAGTACTCGGGGCCGACAGGGGAACGCAAACACCATATATTTT. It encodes CASSTRGRQGNANTIYF.

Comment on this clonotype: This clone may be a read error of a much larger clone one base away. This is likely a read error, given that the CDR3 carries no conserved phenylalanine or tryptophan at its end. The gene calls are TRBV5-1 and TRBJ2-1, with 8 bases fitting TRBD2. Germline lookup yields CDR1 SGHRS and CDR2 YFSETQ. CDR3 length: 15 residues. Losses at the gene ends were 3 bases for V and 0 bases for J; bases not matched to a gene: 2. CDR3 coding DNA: TGCGCCAGCAGCTCCGGGACTAGCTCCTACAATGAGCAGTTCCTC. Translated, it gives CASSSGTSSYNEQFL.

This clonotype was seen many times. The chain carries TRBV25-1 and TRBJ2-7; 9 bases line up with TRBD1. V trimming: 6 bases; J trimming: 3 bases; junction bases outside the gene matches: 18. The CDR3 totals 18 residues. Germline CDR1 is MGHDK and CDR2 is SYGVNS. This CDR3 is CASSAKNKGTGKVYEQYF. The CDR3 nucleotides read TGTGCCAGCAGCGCAAAAAATAAAGGGACAGGGAAGGTCTACGAGCAGTACTTC.